This T cell receptor beta chain comes out of a study of T-cell memory formation after mild COVID-19. Study-wide points: Clones that contracted from day 15 to 85 had balanced CD4/CD8; later expanders were CD4+ biased.

One entry per CDR3 protein results from TCRdb running MiXCR on the 5' RACE reads. Here the sample spans around 310,000 distinct CDR3 sequences, 13% to 15% being singletons. Concerning this clonotype itself: As yet, its antigen is unknown.

The origin of this receptor is a man younger than 30 who had mild COVID-19 (a few samples of this study predate the infection). Cell type and time point are not known. Sample: PBMCs or a T cell subset sorted from them (not recorded which).

Written as DNA, the CDR3 is TGTGCCAGCAGTACGACTAGCGGGGACGCCTACGAGCAGTACTTC. Protein: CASSTTSGDAYEQYF. The rearrangement uses TRBV6-5 and TRBJ2-7, with 11 bases aligning to TRBD2. The CDR3 loop spans 15 amino acids. J gave up 2 bases and V 5 bases, and 5 bases lay outside the gene matches. In germline, CDR1 is MNHEY, CDR2 SVGAGI.